The rows below give T cell receptor beta chains drawn from one sample of a study of CD8 T cells in ankylosing spondylitis. MiXCR, run by TCRdb on the 5' RACE reads, gives a single entry per CDR3 protein. The sample comprises about 300,000 distinct CDR3 sequences, around 20% of which are singletons, and about 3.7% rests with the top ten. Sequences were obtained from blood, either unsorted or a sorted T cell fraction (not recorded which). These receptors originate from a female donor with ankylosing spondylitis or in good health (not recorded which). Both conserved end residues are trimmed from each CDR3. Some rows mark clone size as missing; the rest say once, few, many or name a class of expanded clone.

clone size: -; V gene: TRBV9; J gene: TRBJ2-1; CDR3 protein: ASSVRGLANNEQF
clone size: -; V gene: TRBV20-1; J gene: TRBJ1-1; CDR3 protein: SASSGYDTEAF
clone size: few; V gene: TRBV9; J gene: TRBJ2-1; CDR3 protein: ASSASPLDRGNEQF
clone size: many; V gene: TRBV5-6; J gene: TRBJ1-2; CDR3 protein: ASSWRMSYT
clone size: few; V gene: TRBV20-1; J gene: TRBJ2-7; CDR3 protein: SARDPTSGSPLDEQY
clone size: -; V gene: TRBV11-2; J gene: TRBJ1-1; CDR3 protein: ASSVDPGPSTEAF
clone size: few; V gene: TRBV5-1; J gene: TRBJ2-3; CDR3 protein: ASGRGLAETDTQY
clone size: -; V gene: TRBV12-3/TRBV12-4; J gene: TRBJ1-3; CDR3 protein: ASRPAGTGNTIY
clone size: -; V gene: TRBV20-1; J gene: TRBJ2-1; CDR3 protein: SAREIAGGPSNEQF
clone size: -; V gene: TRBV29-1; J gene: TRBJ2-2; CDR3 protein: SVGTRLTGELF
clone size: -; V gene: TRBV29-1; J gene: TRBJ2-7; CDR3 protein: SGAGPLGEQY
clone size: -; V gene: TRBV28; J gene: TRBJ2-7; CDR3 protein: ASSFRVPYEQY
clone size: few; V gene: TRBV5-6; J gene: TRBJ2-7; CDR3 protein: ASSRAGASYEQY
clone size: -; V gene: TRBV7-9; J gene: TRBJ2-1; CDR3 protein: ASSLRDGQGVASDQF
clone size: few; V gene: TRBV12-3/TRBV12-4; J gene: TRBJ2-1; CDR3 protein: ASIASGWDEQF
clone size: -; V gene: TRBV30; J gene: TRBJ2-1; CDR3 protein: AWSEGGRGYNEQF
clone size: -; V gene: TRBV25-1; J gene: TRBJ1-3; CDR3 protein: ASRLGNTIY
clone size: -; V gene: TRBV20-1; J gene: TRBJ1-4; CDR3 protein: SATQGQGIRGKLF
clone size: -; V gene: TRBV5-1; J gene: TRBJ2-5; CDR3 protein: ASSRGDTALETQY
clone size: few; V gene: TRBV20-1; J gene: TRBJ2-5; CDR3 protein: SASTPGTVLQETQY